These T cell receptor beta chains were read from a single sample in a study of T-cell reconstitution after alpha-beta-depleted transplantation in children. TCRdb fed the PCR reads into MiXCR, producing one record per CDR3 protein. The sample contains about 460,000 distinct CDR3 sequences, around an eighth of which appear only once. The input for sequencing was PBMCs from the stem cell graft donor, taken from the stem cell graft. The receptors come from a human donor who donated a stem cell graft to a child with combined immunodeficiency. Both conserved end residues are part of each CDR3. Each record gives: J gene, V gene, clone size, D gene, CDR3 protein, CDR3 DNA. D genes are given only for firm matches. A clone size is listed for some rows: how often the clone was seen (once, few, many), or a class if it is expanded.

TRBJ2-3 TRBV29-1 many NA CSVDSSTDTQYF TGCAGCGTGGATTCTAGCACAGATACGCAGTATTTT
TRBJ2-2 TRBV5-1 few TRBD2 CASTFTSGSTGELFF TGCGCCAGCACCTTCACTAGCGGGAGTACCGGGGAGCTGTTTTTT
TRBJ2-7 TRBV5-6 many NA CASSPLGQTNYEQYF TGTGCCAGCAGCCCCCTGGGACAAACAAACTACGAGCAGTACTTC
TRBJ1-2 TRBV3-1 few TRBD1 CASSQVDRGSGYTF TGTGCCAGCAGCCAAGTGGACAGGGGAAGCGGCTACACCTTC
TRBJ2-1 TRBV7-3 NA NA CASSSLGGMTEQFF TGTGCCAGCAGCTCCCTGGGGGGCATGACCGAGCAGTTCTTC
TRBJ1-3 TRBV7-2 few NA CASSFRTGNTIYF TGTGCCAGCAGCTTCCGCACTGGAAACACCATATATTTT
TRBJ1-4 TRBV7-9 NA NA CASAQGAAYNEKLFF TGTGCCAGCGCACAAGGGGCAGCTTATAATGAAAAACTGTTTTTT
TRBJ1-3 TRBV12-3/TRBV12-4 NA NA CASSLWGRGNTIYF TGTGCCAGCAGTTTGTGGGGACGGGGCAACACCATATATTTT
TRBJ2-3 TRBV4-2 few NA CASSPSRGAADTQYF TGTGCCAGCAGCCCCTCCAGGGGTGCAGCAGATACGCAGTATTTT
TRBJ1-5 TRBV20-1 few TRBD1 CSARETGGGYSNQPQHF TGCAGTGCCCGTGAGACAGGGGGCGGTTATAGCAATCAGCCCCAGCATTTT
TRBJ2-3 TRBV4-3 few TRBD2 CASSQGTSGGGDTQYF TGCGCCAGCAGCCAAGGGACTAGCGGGGGGGGAGATACGCAGTATTTT
TRBJ2-3 TRBV4-2 NA TRBD2 CASSPEGLAVGVYTDTQYF TGTGCCAGCAGCCCCGAGGGACTAGCGGTGGGGGTGTACACAGATACGCAGTATTTT
TRBJ2-1 TRBV5-1 many TRBD2 CASSLVASGTYNEQFF TGCGCCAGCAGCTTGGTCGCTAGCGGGACCTACAATGAGCAGTTCTTC
TRBJ1-2 TRBV4-3 many NA CASSQQTETNYGYTF TGCGCCAGCAGCCAGCAGACAGAGACTAACTATGGCTACACCTTC
TRBJ2-1 TRBV2 NA NA CASSLRRGIQGSSYNEQFF TGTGCCAGCAGTTTAAGGAGGGGAATCCAGGGGAGCTCCTACAATGAGCAGTTCTTC
TRBJ1-1 TRBV10-3 few TRBD1 CAISEDRGATEAFF TGTGCCATCAGTGAAGACAGGGGGGCCACTGAAGCTTTCTTT
TRBJ2-5 TRBV6-2/TRBV6-3 many TRBD2 CASSTGTTYQETQYF TGTGCCAGCAGCACCGGGACTACCTACCAAGAGACCCAGTACTTC
TRBJ2-3 TRBV7-2 few NA CASSLDGQGADTQYF TGTGCCAGCAGCTTAGACGGACAAGGTGCAGATACGCAGTATTTT
TRBJ2-3 TRBV3-1 NA TRBD1 CASSQVGQGPTDTQYF TGTGCCAGCAGCCAAGTAGGACAGGGTCCCACAGATACGCAGTATTTT
TRBJ2-3 TRBV25-1 NA TRBD2 CASSEFLGLAGGATSTDTQYF TGTGCCAGCAGTGAATTCCTTGGGTTAGCGGGAGGAGCCACTAGCACAGATACGCAGTATTTT
TRBJ2-2 TRBV4-3 many TRBD2 CASSQERGGWDTGELFF TGCGCCAGCAGCCAAGAACGGGGGGGCTGGGACACCGGGGAGCTGTTTTTT
TRBJ1-5 TRBV30 many NA CAWSQSLGGPQHF TGTGCCTGGAGTCAATCGTTAGGGGGGCCCCAGCATTTT
TRBJ1-3 TRBV29-1 NA NA CSATGNSGNTIYF TGCAGCGCCACAGGGAACTCTGGAAACACCATATATTTT
TRBJ2-3 TRBV6-1 many NA CASTTGRPDTQYF TGTGCCAGCACGACGGGGAGGCCAGATACGCAGTATTTT
TRBJ1-2 TRBV6-1 NA NA CASKHAYGYTF TGTGCCAGCAAGCATGCCTATGGCTACACCTTC
TRBJ2-4 TRBV9 few NA CASSVAGDSGGTKNIQYF TGTGCCAGCAGCGTAGCTGGGGACAGCGGGGGAACCAAAAACATTCAGTACTTC
TRBJ2-7 TRBV28 few NA CASTPPGQTGEQYF TGTGCTAGCACCCCTCCGGGACAAACGGGTGAGCAGTACTTC
TRBJ1-1 TRBV20-1 once NA CWALVNTEAFF TGCTGGGCTTTGGTGAACACTGAAGCTTTCTTT
TRBJ1-1 TRBV6-5 NA TRBD1 CASTRRQGENTEAFF TGTGCCAGCACCCGAAGACAGGGGGAGAACACTGAAGCTTTCTTT
TRBJ1-2 TRBV10-3 NA TRBD1 CAISEEGGQHYGYTF TGTGCCATCAGTGAAGAGGGGGGACAGCACTATGGCTACACCTTC
TRBJ2-7 TRBV27 NA TRBD2 CASRVVGGSPYEQYF TGTGCCAGCAGAGTAGTGGGGGGGTCTCCCTACGAGCAGTACTTC
TRBJ2-3 TRBV15 few TRBD2 CATSSLRGEGGTDTQYF TGTGCCACCAGCAGCCTCAGAGGGGAGGGTGGCACAGATACGCAGTATTTT
TRBJ2-3 TRBV6-2/TRBV6-3 NA TRBD2 CASSLRSAGEDTQYF TGTGCCAGCAGCCTAAGGTCGGCGGGAGAAGATACGCAGTATTTT
TRBJ2-4 TRBV29-1 many NA CSGTRGGDKNIQYF TGCAGCGGGACCAGGGGTGGAGACAAAAACATTCAGTACTTC
TRBJ2-2 TRBV29-1 few TRBD1 CSVEERQGAGELFF TGCAGCGTTGAAGAGAGACAGGGGGCCGGGGAGCTGTTTTTT
TRBJ2-1 TRBV7-3 NA NA CASSWARDNNEQFF TGTGCCAGCAGCTGGGCCCGGGACAACAATGAGCAGTTCTTC
TRBJ2-2 TRBV11-2 few TRBD1 CASSWGTGGAGGELFF TGTGCCAGCAGCTGGGGGACAGGGGGCGCCGGCGGGGAGCTGTTTTTT
TRBJ2-3 TRBV12-3/TRBV12-4 few NA CASSLLEWADTQYF TGTGCCAGCAGCCTACTAGAGTGGGCAGATACGCAGTATTTT
TRBJ2-5 TRBV20-1 NA NA CSARDIGTQYF TGCAGTGCTAGAGATATAGGGACCCAGTACTTC
TRBJ2-5 TRBV6-5 few NA CASSTKQGSQETQYF TGTGCCAGCAGTACTAAACAGGGTTCACAAGAGACCCAGTACTTC
TRBJ2-1 TRBV25-1 few NA CASSELWISNREPRGQFF TGTGCCAGCAGTGAACTGTGGATTTCCAACCGGGAGCCGAGAGGGCAGTTCTTC
TRBJ2-3 TRBV27 few NA CASRSGLALYIPDTQYF TGTGCCAGCAGGTCCGGGCTAGCCCTTTATATTCCAGATACGCAGTATTTT